What follows describes a single TCR beta chain. Primers: 60 Vbeta forward and 13 Jbeta reverse. The table came from immunoSEQ multiplex PCR; TCRdb's copy has only in-frame clones and leaves some out. The sample carries over 100,000 clones, over 75% recorded once. This specimen belongs to a study of cytomegalovirus exposure and HLA in healthy donors. The TCR originated in a middle-aged man in good health and CMV-seropositive. The sequenced sample was PBMCs.

The CDR3 nucleotides are TGTGCCAGCAGCTTCGAAGCCTACAATCAGCCCCAGCATTTT. Translating gives CASSFEAYNQPQHF. The chain joins TRBV5-5 to TRBJ1-5; no firm D call. The length of the CDR3 is 14 residues. In germline, CDR1 is SGHKS, CDR2 YYEKEE (reference sequence). V was shortened by 2 bases and J by 3 bases, with 9 bases between the two germline ends.